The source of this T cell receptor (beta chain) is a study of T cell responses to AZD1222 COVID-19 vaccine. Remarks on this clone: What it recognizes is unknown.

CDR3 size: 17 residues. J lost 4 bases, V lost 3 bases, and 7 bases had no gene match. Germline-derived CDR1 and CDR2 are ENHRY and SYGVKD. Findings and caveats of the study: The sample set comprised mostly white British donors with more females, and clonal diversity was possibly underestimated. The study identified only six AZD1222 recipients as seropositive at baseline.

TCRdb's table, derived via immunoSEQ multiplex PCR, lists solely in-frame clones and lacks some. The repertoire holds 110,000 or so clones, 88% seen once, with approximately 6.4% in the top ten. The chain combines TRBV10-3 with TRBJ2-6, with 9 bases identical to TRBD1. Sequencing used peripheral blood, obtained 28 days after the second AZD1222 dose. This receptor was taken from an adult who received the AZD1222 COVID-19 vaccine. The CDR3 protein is CAISDLRDREGANVLTF. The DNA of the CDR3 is TGTGCCATCAGTGATCTAAGGGACAGGGAAGGGGCCAACGTCCTGACTTTC.